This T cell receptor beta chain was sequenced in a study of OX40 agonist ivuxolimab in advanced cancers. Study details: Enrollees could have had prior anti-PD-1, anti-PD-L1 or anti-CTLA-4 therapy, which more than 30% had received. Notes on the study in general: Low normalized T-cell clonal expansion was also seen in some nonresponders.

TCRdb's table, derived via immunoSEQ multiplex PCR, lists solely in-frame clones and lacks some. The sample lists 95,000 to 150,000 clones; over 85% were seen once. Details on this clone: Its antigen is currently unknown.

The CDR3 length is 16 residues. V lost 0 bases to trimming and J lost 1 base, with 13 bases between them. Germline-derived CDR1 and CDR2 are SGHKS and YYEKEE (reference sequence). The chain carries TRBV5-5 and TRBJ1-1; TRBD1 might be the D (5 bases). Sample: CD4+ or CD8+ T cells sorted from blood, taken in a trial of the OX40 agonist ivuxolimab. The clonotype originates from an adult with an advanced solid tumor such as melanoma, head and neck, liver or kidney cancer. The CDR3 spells CASSLALTARNTEAFF. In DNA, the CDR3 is TGTGCCAGCAGCTTGGCTCTGACAGCGAGGAACACTGAAGCTTTCTTT. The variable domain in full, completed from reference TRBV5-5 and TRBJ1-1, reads DAGVTQSPTHLIKTRGQQVTLRCSPISGHKSVSWYQQVLGQGPQFIFQYYEKEERGRGNFPDRFSARQFPNYSSELNVNALLLGDSALYLCASSLALTARNTEAFFGQGTRLTVV.